These T cell receptor beta chains were read from a single sample in a study of T cell responses to AZD1222 COVID-19 vaccine. Sequenced by immunoSEQ multiplex PCR; TCRdb stores in-frame clones only, minus some. The sample consists of approximately 170,000 clones, 88% of them appearing once. The sample in question was peripheral blood, obtained 28 days after the second AZD1222 dose. These receptors all come from an adult who received the AZD1222 COVID-19 vaccine. Each CDR3 is given with its conserved first and last residue. A D gene is named only where the DNA matches it firmly. Part of the rows lack a size; the others show once, few, many or a class for expanded clones.

d_gene | abundance | j_gene | v_gene | CDR3nt | CDR3aa
NA | NA | TRBJ2-1 | TRBV12-3/TRBV12-4 | TGTGCCAGCAGTTTATTTCGGAAGGAGCAGTTCTTC | CASSLFRKEQFF
TRBD1 | NA | TRBJ2-7 | TRBV7-2 | TGTGCCAGCAGCCTAAGGACCGGGACAGGGGGCGAGCAGTACTTC | CASSLRTGTGGEQYF
NA | NA | TRBJ1-5 | TRBV29-1 | TGCAGCGTATACAGTTTGCAGCCCCAGCATTTT | CSVYSLQPQHF
NA | once | TRBJ2-7 | TRBV3-1/TRBV3-2 | TGTGCCAGCAGCCAAATGGCGAGACCTTTATACGAGCAGTACTTC | CASSQMARPLYEQYF
TRBD1 | NA | TRBJ2-7 | TRBV7-2 | TGTGCCAGCAGAAAAATGGGGACAGCTCCGGCCTACGAGCAGTACTTC | CASRKMGTAPAYEQYF
TRBD1 | NA | TRBJ1-1 | TRBV6-4 | TGTGCCAGCAGTGTCCAGGGGGACACTGAAGCTTTCTTT | CASSVQGDTEAFF
NA | NA | TRBJ1-4 | TRBV19 | TGTGCCAGTAGTATCGCAGGATTTGGAGAAAAACTGTTTTTT | CASSIAGFGEKLFF
TRBD1 | once | TRBJ1-4 | TRBV25-1 | TGTGCCAGCAGTGAATTAGGGACAGGGGGCGCTGGGAAAAAACTGTTTTTT | CASSELGTGGAGKKLFF
NA | NA | TRBJ1-1 | TRBV28 | TGTGCCAGCATCGGCGGGGGCCCGATGAACACTGAAGCTTTCTTT | CASIGGGPMNTEAFF
TRBD2 | once | TRBJ2-2 | TRBV28 | TGTGCCAGCAGTTCCGGCGGGGGACCGCTGTGGAACACCGGGGAGCTGTTTTTT | CASSSGGGPLWNTGELFF
NA | NA | TRBJ1-6 | TRBV15 | TGTGCCACCAGCAGGCAGGGGAGCTCCTATAATTCACCCCTCCACTTT | CATSRQGSSYNSPLHF
TRBD2 | NA | TRBJ2-7 | TRBV9 | TGTGCCAGCAGCGTAGGATTATCGGAGCGGGGGGACCGCGAGCAGTACTTC | CASSVGLSERGDREQYF
TRBD1 | NA | TRBJ2-7 | TRBV7-2 | TGTGCCAGCAGCCACCGTCGACAGGGCTACGAGCAGTACTTC | CASSHRRQGYEQYF
TRBD1 | NA | TRBJ1-5 | TRBV2 | TGTGCCAGCAGTGGACAGGGCCGTAATCAGCCCCAGCATTTT | CASSGQGRNQPQHF
TRBD2 | NA | TRBJ2-1 | TRBV7-3 | TGTGCCAGCAGCACGGGACTACCCTTTGACAATGAGCAGTTCTTC | CASSTGLPFDNEQFF
NA | NA | TRBJ1-4 | TRBV7-8 | TGTGCCAGCAGTCAACAGGCTGCCAGGGGAAATGAAAAACTGTTTTTT | CASSQQAARGNEKLFF
TRBD1 | NA | TRBJ1-1 | TRBV18 | TGTGCCAGCTCAACGACAGGGGGCGTCGCCATGAACACTGAAGCTTTCTTT | CASSTTGGVAMNTEAFF
NA | NA | TRBJ1-2 | TRBV10-3 | TGTGCCATCAGTGAGGACGACTATGGCTACACCTTC | CAISEDDYGYTF
TRBD1 | NA | TRBJ2-1 | TRBV7-2 | TGTGCCAGCAGCGGACGCGGGGACAGGATCGACAATGAGCAGTTCTTC | CASSGRGDRIDNEQFF
TRBD1 | NA | TRBJ1-1 | TRBV14 | TGTGCCAGCAGCCAGACAGGGGTCGGCACTGAAGCTTTCTTT | CASSQTGVGTEAFF
NA | NA | TRBJ2-3 | TRBV7-9 | TGTGCCAGCAAAGGGGCTTTAAGGCAGTCCACAGATACGCAGTATTTT | CASKGALRQSTDTQYF
TRBD1 | NA | TRBJ1-3 | TRBV5-6 | TGTGCCAGCAGCTTGGCCGGGACAGGGAAGGGTGCCATATATTTT | CASSLAGTGKGAIYF
NA | NA | TRBJ1-1 | TRBV5-1 | TGCGCCAGCAGCTTGCTGGAGGGGTTGAACACTGAAGCTTTCTTT | CASSLLEGLNTEAFF
NA | NA | TRBJ1-1 | TRBV5-1 | TGCGCCAGCAGCTTGGCCGCGGTGAACACTGAAGCTTTCTTT | CASSLAAVNTEAFF
NA | once | TRBJ1-2 | TRBV28 | TGTGCCAGCACCTCATCGGGGGCGAATGGCTACACCTTC | CASTSSGANGYTF
TRBD2 | NA | TRBJ2-3 | TRBV3-1/TRBV3-2 | TGTGCCAGCAGCCAAGACTTAGCGGGGGCGGGCACGCAGTATTTT | CASSQDLAGAGTQYF
NA | NA | TRBJ1-1 | TRBV6-2/TRBV6-3 | TGTGCCAGCAGTACTAAGGGGGTGAACACTGAAGCTTTCTTT | CASSTKGVNTEAFF
TRBD2 | NA | TRBJ2-1 | TRBV2 | TGTGCCAGCAACGTTGGACTAGCGCGTCTCAATGAGCAGTTCTTC | CASNVGLARLNEQFF